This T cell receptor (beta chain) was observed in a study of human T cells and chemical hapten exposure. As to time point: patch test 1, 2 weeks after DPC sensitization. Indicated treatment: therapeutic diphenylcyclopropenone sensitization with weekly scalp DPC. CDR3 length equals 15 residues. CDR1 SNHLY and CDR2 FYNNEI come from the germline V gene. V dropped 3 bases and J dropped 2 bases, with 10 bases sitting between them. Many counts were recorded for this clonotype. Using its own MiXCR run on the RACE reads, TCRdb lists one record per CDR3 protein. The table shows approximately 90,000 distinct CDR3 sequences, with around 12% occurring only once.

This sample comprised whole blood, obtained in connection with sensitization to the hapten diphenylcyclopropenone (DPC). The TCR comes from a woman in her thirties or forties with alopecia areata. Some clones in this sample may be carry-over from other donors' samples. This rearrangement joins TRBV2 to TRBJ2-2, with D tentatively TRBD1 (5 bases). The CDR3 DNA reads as TGTGCCAGCAGTGACCCGACAGATAACACCGGGGAGCTGTTTTTT. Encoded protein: CASSDPTDNTGELFF.